The sequence of this T cell receptor beta chain was determined in a study of shared clonotypes between healthy human individuals. Findings and caveats of the study: Investigators expected sequencing depth to affect clonotype sharing among donors. Researchers found naive subsets generally carried larger estimated richness than memory subsets.

The CDR3 has 14 residues. Germline assignment: CDR1 GTSNPN and CDR2 SVGIG (reference sequence). V lost 2 bases to trimming and J lost 0 bases, with 10 bases between them. For this clone: Its specificity is unknown. Additional DNA sequences in this sample encode the identical CDR3.

Measured with immunoSEQ multiplex PCR; TCRdb has only the in-frame clones, and not every one. Counted here are about a million clones, about 77% occurring once; the ten biggest clones make up over 1.3%. This receptor was obtained from a man between 18 and 29 years old in good health. Sequencing input: memory CD4+ T cells sorted from blood. Subset indicated: CD45RA-negative fraction. The J gene is TRBJ1-2, the V gene TRBV30; a weak D match, TRBD1 (6 bases). CDR3: CAWSQQGPNYGYTF. DNA for the CDR3: TGTGCCTGGAGTCAGCAGGGGCCTAACTATGGCTACACCTTC.